This TCR beta chain originates from a study of blood T cell repertoires in COVID-19. As for the study in general: The United States, Italy and Spain supplied acute and convalescent COVID-19 samples. The analysed material was cDNA or gDNA that came from T cells, B-cell-depleted T cells, or PBMCs.

Per the original data handling: Amplification of reference gene primers provided the estimated nucleated cell counts. The table came from immunoSEQ multiplex PCR; TCRdb's copy has only in-frame clones and leaves some out. For V, J and clone size, that table is used; D and trimming come from the DNA. This sample has some 240,000 clones, with 92% found just once. This clone appeared many times. Seattle-derived patients entered the study during active infection and were followed longitudinally. Source material: peripheral blood. The TCR sequence derives from a man between 60 and 75 years old with COVID-19, enrolled during active disease.

CDR3 loop: CASVVQASNYGYTF. As DNA, the CDR3 is TGTGCCAGCGTTGTACAGGCCTCTAACTATGGCTACACCTTC. The chain has TRBV19 and TRBJ1-2; possibly TRBD1 for D (5 bases). The germline gives CDR1 LNHDA, CDR2 SQIVND (reference sequence). The germline V and J ends were trimmed by 9 bases and 0 bases, with 14 bases remaining between them. CDR3 size: 14 residues.